These 19 T cell receptor beta chains were all obtained from the same sample, sequenced in a study of breast tumors, draining lymph nodes, adjacent tissues. TCRdb re-called the multiplex PCR reads through MiXCR, storing one row per CDR3 protein. The table lists approximately 230,000 distinct CDR3 sequences, less than 40% of them singletons, with 3% to 4.5% in the top ten. Breast cancer patients provided tissue from their axillary draining lymph nodes. Source material: axillary lymph node tissue. These receptors came from a female donor with breast cancer. Some clones in this sample may be carry-over from other donors' samples.

This clonotype has just a few counts. This rearrangement joins TRBV5-5 to TRBJ1-2, with a weak D call TRBD1 (5 bases). Germline V gives CDR1 SGHKS, CDR2 YYEKEE (reference sequence). This CDR3 comprises 15 residues. V dropped 5 bases and J dropped 4 bases, with 18 bases sitting between them. CDR3 DNA sequence: TGTGCCAGCAGGCTTCAGGGAGCTTCTAGCTATGGCTACACCTTC. This translates into CASRLQGASSYGYTF.

This chain uses TRBV30 with TRBJ2-7; D remains unclear. The CDR3 covers 14 residues. Germline V gene sequence: CDR1 GTSNPN, CDR2 SVGIG (reference sequence). Trimming shortened V by 0 bases and J by 2 bases, and 11 bases separated the two germline ends. The CDR3 DNA follows: TGTGCCTGGAGTGTTTTTGACGGTACCTACGAGCAGTACTTC. Protein product: CAWSVFDGTYEQYF.

This rearrangement joins TRBV7-8 to TRBJ1-1; 8 nucleotides line up with TRBD1. The CDR3 totals 16 residues. Trimming took 5 bases from V and 1 from J; bases not matched to a gene: 9. Germline V gene sequence: CDR1 SGHVS, CDR2 FQNEAQ. In nucleotides, the CDR3 is TGTGCCAGCAGCCGGCTACAGGGGGGACGGAACACTGAAGCTTTCTTT. Protein: CASSRLQGGRNTEAFF.

This clonotype was picked up a small number of times. This sequence may be a read error, since a much larger clone differs from it by one base. This sequence joins TRBV20-1 and TRBJ2-3; 12 bases are a match to TRBD2. This CDR3 region has 12 residues. Germline loops: CDR1 DFQATT, CDR2 SNEGSKA (reference sequence). This CDR3 is CGLAGSTDTPYF. CDR3 sequence (DNA): TGCGGACTAGCGGGGTCCACAGATACGCCGTATTTT.

This clonotype was detected only a few times. The chain uses TRBV11-2 and TRBJ2-7; 7 nucleotides match TRBD1. Losses at the gene ends were 4 bases for V and 0 bases for J; bases not matched to a gene: 9. CDR3 size: 16 residues. CDR1 SGHAT and CDR2 FQNNGV come from the germline V gene. The CDR3 DNA follows: TGTGCCAGCAGCTACAGGGGAGATGCCTCCTCCTACGAGCAGTACTTC. Its protein is CASSYRGDASSYEQYF.

The chain is built from TRBV27 and TRBJ1-3; D may be TRBD1 (6 bases). V was clipped by 3 bases and J by 5 bases, with 11 bases between them. From germline, CDR1 is MNHEY and CDR2 SMNVEV (reference sequence). The CDR3 has 14 amino acids. CDR3 protein: CASSFFRDRNTIYF. The CDR3 DNA follows: TGTGCCAGCAGTTTTTTTAGGGACAGAAACACCATATATTTT.

The J gene is TRBJ2-7, the V gene TRBV7-3; 10 positions match TRBD2. This CDR3 spans 15 amino acids. Unmatched junction bases numbered 3, after V lost 2 bases and J lost 2 bases. Germline V CDR1 and CDR2: SGHTA, FQGTGA. The CDR3 region has the DNA TGTGCCAGCAGCTTAGAGCGGGGGGGAACCTACGAGCAGTACTTC. Translated, it gives CASSLERGGTYEQYF.

The chain is built from TRBV6-5 and TRBJ1-2, with TRBD1 matching over 10 bases. The CDR3 has 16 amino acids. Germline values: CDR1 MNHEY, CDR2 SVGAGI. J was trimmed by 0 bases and V by 0 bases; bases with no gene match: 1. The CDR3 reads CASSYSGTGANYGYTF. The CDR3 DNA sequence: TGTGCCAGCAGTTACTCCGGGACAGGGGCTAACTATGGCTACACCTTC.

This clonotype has at least ten counts. This sequence joins TRBV9 and TRBJ1-4, with TRBD1 identical over 11 bases. The germline V gene has CDR1 SGDLS and CDR2 YYNGEE. V dropped 2 bases and J dropped 0; count of bases not matched to a gene: 3. The CDR3 is 17 residues long. The CDR3 DNA reads as TGTGCCAGCAGCGTCCGGACAGGGGGCGCAACTAATGAAAAACTGTTTTTT. Translation: CASSVRTGGATNEKLFF.

This clonotype has ten or more counts. This chain links TRBV5-1 with TRBJ2-7; 11 nucleotides line up with TRBD2. The trim removed 0 bases at V and 4 bases at J, leaving 3 bases unmatched. Germline V gene sequence: CDR1 SGHRS, CDR2 YFSETQ. The CDR3 totals 15 residues. The chain's CDR3 is CASSLELAGGYEQYF. Written as DNA, the CDR3 is TGCGCCAGCAGCTTGGAGCTAGCGGGAGGTTACGAGCAGTACTTC.

Details on this clonotype: As the CDR3 is not closed by the conserved phenylalanine or tryptophan, this likely results from a read error. The chain recombines TRBV7-2 with TRBJ2-4, with D maybe TRBD1 (6 bases). The CDR3 runs 15 residues. Germline V gene sequence: CDR1 SGHTA, CDR2 FQGNSA. In nucleotides, the CDR3 is TGTGCCAGCAGCGAGGTGAGGGGGAGCAAAAGCATTCAGTACGTC. This translates into CASSEVRGSKSIQYV.

A remark on this clonotype: At one end the junction does not follow the germline gene, possibly because of a read error. The rearrangement uses TRBV20-1 and TRBJ2-5, with D unresolved. CDR3 length equals 14 residues. Germline lookup yields CDR1 DFQATT and CDR2 SNEGSKA (reference sequence). CDR3 protein: CSAGREAVQEPQYF. CDR3 nucleotides: TGCAGTGCTGGACGAGAGGCGGTACAAGAGCCCCAGTACTTC.

As regards this clonotype: Compared with germline, one end of the junction differs, possibly owing to a read error. J is TRBJ2-6 and V is TRBV11-2; the match to TRBD2 covers 7 bases. This CDR3 has 13 amino acids. Germline V gives CDR1 SGHAT, CDR2 FQNNGV. CDR3 loop: CASGIAGATVLTF. The DNA for the CDR3 is TGTGCCAGCGGAATAGCGGGCGCCACCGTCCTGACTTTC. The full variable domain, its missing parts supplied by reference TRBV11-2 and TRBJ2-6, is EAGVAQSPRYKIIEKRQSVAFWCNPISGHATLYWYQQILGQGPKLLIQFQNNGVVDDSQLPKDRFSAERLKGVDSTLKIQPAKLEDSAVYLCASGIAGATVLTFGAGSRLTVL.

This clonotype was observed many times. The rearrangement uses TRBV24-1 and TRBJ2-1; 8 bases map to TRBD2. This CDR3 is 15 amino acids long. Losses at the gene ends were 7 bases for V and 4 bases for J; bases not matched to a gene: 8. Looked up from germline, CDR1 is KGHDR and CDR2 is SFDVKD. CDR3 loop: CATSPAGGAYNEQFF. The CDR3 DNA sequence: TGTGCCACCAGCCCCGCCGGGGGGGCGTACAATGAGCAGTTCTTC.

The chain joins TRBV2 to TRBJ1-4; 8 positions agree with TRBD1. Losses at the gene ends were 6 bases for V and 1 base for J; bases not matched to a gene: 10. Germline V gene lookup returns CDR1 SNHLY and CDR2 FYNNEI. This CDR3 comprises 17 residues. The DNA for the CDR3 is TGTGCCAGCAGACACAGGGGGATTTGGGGAACTAATGAAAAACTGTTTTTT. This encodes CASRHRGIWGTNEKLFF.

Ten or more counts support this clonotype. The chain couples TRBV12-3 or TRBV12-4 to TRBJ2-1; D may be TRBD2 (5 bases). This CDR3 comprises 16 residues. Trimming took 2 bases from V and 6 from J, leaving 17 bases between them. In DNA, the CDR3 is TGTGCCAGCAGTTTAAAGACGGTGGGAGTCCGCAATGAGCAGTTCTTC. The encoded protein is CASSLKTVGVRNEQFF.

The V gene is TRBV5-6, the J gene TRBJ2-7; 7 bases fit TRBD2. The CDR3 spans 16 residues. The V segment lost 1 base and the J segment 7 bases; nucleotides outside the gene matches: 14. CDR1 and CDR2 from the germline V gene are SGHDT and YYEEEE. CDR3 amino acids: CASSLKIGSGTREQYF. Written as DNA, the CDR3 is TGTGCCAGCAGCTTGAAAATTGGCAGCGGGACGCGGGAGCAGTACTTC.

A word on this clonotype: This CDR3 is missing its conserved last phenylalanine or tryptophan, likely due to a read error. It is unclear where the CDR3 begins or ends on the DNA, so no DNA is shown, and the CDR3 is as TCRdb lists it. The V and J genes are TRBV19 and TRBJ2-6. Germline V gene sequence: CDR1 LNHDA, CDR2 SQIVND (reference sequence). 9 amino acids form the CDR3, both terminal residues included. CDR3 in amino acids: CASSGLGGT.

This clonotype was counted at least ten times. The chain links TRBV7-3 to TRBJ2-3, with TRBD2 matching over 13 bases. With 5 bases clipped from V and 2 bases from J, the junction kept 4 bases outside the gene matches. CDR3 length: 16 amino acids. Germline CDR1 is SGHTA and CDR2 is FQGTGA. The DNA of the CDR3 is TGTGCCAGCAGCCGACTAGCGGGGGGCTACACAGATACGCAGTATTTT. Translated: CASSRLAGGYTDTQYF. The complete variable domain, with remaining parts taken from reference TRBV7-3 and TRBJ2-3, reads GAGVSQTPSNKVTEKGKYVELRCDPISGHTALYWYRQSLGQGPEFLIYFQGTGAADDSGLPNDRFFAVRPEGSVSTLKIQRTERGDSAVYLCASSRLAGGYTDTQYFGPGTRLTVL.